The 19 T cell receptor beta chains listed next were all sequenced from one sample in a study of cytomegalovirus exposure and HLA in healthy donors. The method was immunoSEQ multiplex PCR; TCRdb's version includes in-frame clones alone and lacks a portion of them. The table lists over 200,000 clones, 65% to 85% of them singletons. The sample consisted of PBMCs. The receptors shown here come from a woman in her thirties in good health and CMV-seropositive.

CDR3 region: CASSFLEEHDYEQYF. The CDR3 nucleotides read TGTGCCAGCAGCTTTTTGGAGGAGCATGACTACGAGCAGTACTTC. The chain is built from TRBV7-3 and TRBJ2-7; tentative D call: TRBD2 (5 bases). CDR3 length equals 15 residues. CDR1 is SGHTA and CDR2 is FQGTGA in the germline V gene. V shed 3 bases and J shed 3 bases, with 15 bases lying between them.

The chain couples TRBV7-9 to TRBJ2-2; D possibly corresponds to TRBD2 (5 bases). The V gene's germline CDR1 is SEHNR and CDR2 FQNEAQ (reference sequence). The V end was cut by 6 bases, the J end by 3 bases, with 11 bases between. The CDR3 is 14 amino acids. The CDR3, as DNA: TGTGCCAGCAGGACGGGGAGCGACACCGGGGAGCTGTTTTTT. The encoded protein is CASRTGSDTGELFF.

The chain has TRBV2 and TRBJ2-3; 14 bases align to TRBD2. Trimming took 6 bases from V and 4 from J; bases not matched to a gene: 3. There are 15 residues in the CDR3. CDR1 and CDR2 (germline): SNHLY, FYNNEI. The CDR3 DNA reads as TGTGCCAGCAGAGGGACTAGCGGGAGAGCAGATACGCAGTATTTT. It translates to CASRGTSGRADTQYF.

The chain couples TRBV29-1 to TRBJ1-5; D gene ambiguous. The V end was cut by 4 bases, the J end by 6 bases, with 13 bases between. Germline V gene data show CDR1 as SQVTM and CDR2 as ANQGSEA. This CDR3 is 13 amino acids long. The CDR3 loop reads CSVGAMDGQPQHF. CDR3 in DNA: TGCAGCGTTGGGGCCATGGACGGTCAGCCCCAGCATTTT.

This clone was detected once. V is TRBV29-1 and J is TRBJ2-3; 9 positions match TRBD1. V trimming: 7 bases; J trimming: 6 bases; junction bases outside the gene matches: 8. The CDR3 covers 13 residues. Germline CDR1 reads SQVTM; CDR2 reads ANQGSEA. The CDR3 region has the DNA TGCAGCGCAGGGACAGGGACCCCGGATACGCAGTATTTT. Translating gives CSAGTGTPDTQYF.

V and J are TRBV27 and TRBJ2-3; D is unresolved. The CDR3 loop spans 11 amino acids. Germline assignment: CDR1 MNHEY and CDR2 SMNVEV (reference sequence). The V end lost 2 bases, the J end lost 9 bases, and 6 bases lay between the germline ends. The CDR3, as DNA: TGTGCCAGCAGTTTAGGTCCCACGCAGTATTTT. Its protein is CASSLGPTQYF.

This chain uses TRBV27 with TRBJ2-7; D is possibly TRBD2 (5 bases). This CDR3 is 17 amino acids long. CDR1 and CDR2 from the germline V gene are MNHEY and SMNVEV (reference sequence). V gave up 0 bases and J gave up 2 bases, with 17 bases separating them. CDR3 DNA sequence: TGTGCCAGCAGTTTATCCGCCCCCGGGGTATTCACCTACGAGCAGTACTTC. Translated: CASSLSAPGVFTYEQYF.

The V call is TRBV5-6, the J call TRBJ2-3; TRBD1 matches 8 bases. CDR1 is SGHDT, CDR2 YYEEEE, per germline. Unmatched junction bases numbered 13, after V lost 5 bases and J lost 5 bases. The CDR3 is made up of 16 amino acids. The CDR3 bases are TGTGCCAGCAGACGCAGGGGGCAGTGGGGTAGAGATACGCAGTATTTT. As protein: CASRRRGQWGRDTQYF.

The chain links TRBV5-4 to TRBJ1-3, with 10 bases identical to TRBD1. The germline gives CDR1 SGHNT, CDR2 YYREEE (reference sequence). The CDR3 extends over 17 amino acids. After removal of 6 bases from V and 1 base from J, the junction contained 10 bases not matched to a gene. The CDR3 DNA is TGTGCCAGCACCATCGAGCCGGGACAGGGGTCTGGAAACACCATATATTTT. It codes for CASTIEPGQGSGNTIYF.

V gene TRBV11-3 combines with J gene TRBJ2-5, with D perhaps given as TRBD1 or TRBD2 (5 bases each). This CDR3 has 17 amino acids. CDR1 is SGHNT and CDR2 is YENEEA in the germline V gene. Trimming pared 4 bases from V and 5 bases from J, leaving 23 bases between. The CDR3 loop reads CASSSIWGRNFGETQYF. In nucleotides, the CDR3 is TGTGCCAGCAGCTCTATATGGGGACGAAATTTCGGGGAGACCCAGTACTTC.

This clone has more than one count but fewer than ten. V gene TRBV28 combines with J gene TRBJ1-1; D gene unclear. The ends were cut back, 9 bases at V and 1 base at J, with 9 bases in the middle. The CDR3 is made up of 12 amino acids. Germline V gives CDR1 MDHEN, CDR2 SYDVKM. The CDR3 bases are TGTGCCAGTACTTTACAGAACACTGAAGCTTTCTTT. Its protein is CASTLQNTEAFF. The whole variable domain, remainder taken from reference TRBV28 and TRBJ1-1, is DVKVTQSSRYLVKRTGEKVFLECVQDMDHENMFWYRQDPGLGLRLIYFSYDVKMKEKGDIPEGYSVSREKKERFSLILESASTNQTSMYLCASTLQNTEAFFGQGTRLTVV.

A word on this clone: Other DNA sequences in this sample translate to the same CDR3. The chain has TRBV9 and TRBJ2-2, with TRBD2 matching 12 bases. The J segment lost 2 bases and the V segment lost 2 bases, leaving 4 bases of the junction unmatched. This CDR3 comprises 17 residues. The germline V gene encodes CDR1 SGDLS and CDR2 YYNGEE. The CDR3 protein is CASSVGLAGLNTGELFF. DNA for the CDR3: TGTGCCAGCAGCGTTGGACTAGCGGGACTAAACACCGGGGAGCTGTTTTTT.

CDR3 DNA: TGTGCCAGCAGCCAAGAGGGACTAGCGGGACTCCCCGGGGACGAGCAGTACTTC. This sequence encodes CASSQEGLAGLPGDEQYF. V usage is TRBV27 and J usage is TRBJ2-7; 13 bases are shared with TRBD2. Unmatched junction bases numbered 16, after V lost 6 bases and J lost 5 bases. This CDR3 is 18 amino acids long. Germline V gives CDR1 MNHEY, CDR2 SMNVEV (reference sequence).

The CDR3 region is CASSSLPKGTEAFF. CDR3 DNA: TGTGCCAGCAGTTCACTGCCGAAGGGAACTGAAGCTTTCTTT. The chain employs TRBV6-5 and TRBJ1-1; D is ambiguous. V was clipped by 4 bases and J by 5 bases, with 14 bases between them. The CDR3 covers 14 residues. The germline CDR1 and CDR2 sequences are MNHEY and SVGAGI.

This clone was counted a single time. CDR3 DNA: TGCGCCAGCAGTGAACCGGGACTAGCGGTTCAGTTCTTC. This gives the protein CASSEPGLAVQFF. The chain carries TRBV10-2 and TRBJ2-1, with TRBD2 matching 11 bases. The germline CDR1 and CDR2 sequences are WSHSY and SAAADI. V shed 3 bases and J 13 bases; nucleotides not matched to a gene: 5. The length of the CDR3 is 13 residues.

This clone was detected only once. The chain recombines TRBV5-6 with TRBJ1-1; D is uncertain. V lost 4 bases and J lost 1, with 11 bases in between. This CDR3 is built from 14 residues. Germline-derived CDR1 and CDR2 are SGHDT and YYEEEE. The CDR3 is CASSPGGWNTEAFF. The CDR3, as DNA: TGTGCCAGCAGCCCCGGAGGGTGGAACACTGAAGCTTTCTTT.

The J gene is TRBJ1-2, the V gene TRBV11-2; D is unclear. This CDR3 region has 14 residues. The V end was cut by 4 bases, the J end by 4 bases, with 13 bases between. Germline V lookup: CDR1 SGHAT, CDR2 FQNNGV. This chain's CDR3 is CASSSSQVSYGYTF. DNA of the CDR3: TGTGCCAGCAGCTCCAGTCAAGTAAGCTATGGCTACACCTTC.

The J gene is TRBJ2-5, the V gene TRBV10-3, with D perhaps matching TRBD1 or TRBD2 (5 bases each). Germline V gives CDR1 ENHRY, CDR2 SYGVKD. Trimming removed 4 bases from V and 5 bases from J, with 23 bases in between. The CDR3 runs 17 residues. The CDR3 loop is CAISGHGADSRGETQYF. CDR3 DNA: TGTGCCATCAGTGGACACGGGGCGGACTCCCGAGGGGAGACCCAGTACTTC.

CDR3 DNA sequence: TGCGCCAGCAGCCAAGATTTGGGCCCTTTCACTGAAGCTTTCTTT. Protein: CASSQDLGPFTEAFF. V gene TRBV4-3 combines with J gene TRBJ1-1; unclear D gene. Germline-derived CDR1 and CDR2 are LGHNA and YSLEER. Trimming cost V 0 bases and J 4 bases, with 12 bases left between them. The CDR3 length is 15 residues.